This T cell receptor beta chain was captured by sequencing in a study of cytomegalovirus exposure and HLA in healthy donors. PCR was performed using 60 Vbeta and 13 Jbeta primers. Source study methods: It was a later analysis that counted roughly 80 million unique TCR beta chains, of which some 9.9 million were shared. The table came from immunoSEQ multiplex PCR; TCRdb's copy has only in-frame clones and leaves some out. That table gives V, J and clone size, and the DNA gave D and trimming. The sample has more than 75,000 clones. This receptor was obtained from a man in his forties or fifties in good health and CMV-seropositive. The sample was PBMCs.

CDR3 sequence (DNA): TGTGCCTGGAATCGACGGGGTCGGAAGTTCTTC. Translation gives CAWNRRGRKFF. J is TRBJ2-1 and V is TRBV30; D is possibly TRBD2 (5 bases). CDR1 GTSNPN and CDR2 SVGIG come from the germline V gene (reference sequence). The length of the CDR3 is 11 residues. The V end lost 4 bases, the J end lost 14 bases, and 15 bases lay between the germline ends.